The T cell receptor (beta chain) described here comes from a study of blood T cell repertoires in COVID-19. Study-wide background: Acute and convalescent COVID-19 specimens originated in the United States, Italy and Spain.

Assay: immunoSEQ multiplex PCR; the TCRdb copy retains only in-frame clones and omits some. The data show about 100,000 clones, roughly 80% seen once. The CDR3 consists of 13 residues. CDR1 and CDR2 (germline): SGHVS, FNYEAQ. V was shortened by 5 bases and J by 5 bases, with 13 bases between the two germline ends. The clonotype comes from a man aged 65 to 79 with active or convalescent COVID-19. The material sequenced was peripheral blood. The chain carries TRBV7-6 and TRBJ2-7, with D possibly matching TRBD1 (6 bases). The CDR3: CASSMTNRDEQYF. CDR3 in DNA: TGTGCCAGCAGCATGACTAACAGGGACGAGCAGTACTTC.